This T cell receptor (beta chain) appears in the sequencing data of a study of Ad26.COV2.S vaccination and SARS-CoV-2 variants. Germline V lookup: CDR1 SGHRS, CDR2 YFSETQ. This CDR3 is 15 amino acids long. Trimming removed 0 bases at V and 5 bases at J, with 12 bases between. Measured with immunoSEQ multiplex PCR; TCRdb has only the in-frame clones, and not every one. The sample yields over 400,000 clones, 89% seen once. Treatment described: about 20 received Ad26.COV2.S at low or high dose, single or two shots; about 5 received placebo; per-sample allocation not given. Samples analyzed were those drawn on day 63 after the first vaccine or placebo injection.

Specimen: peripheral blood, collected in a trial of Ad26.COV2.S vaccine versus placebo. The source is a person between 18 and 65 years old who received the Ad26.COV2.S COVID-19 vaccine or a placebo. The rearrangement uses TRBV5-1 and TRBJ1-5; D might be TRBD1 (5 bases). The DNA of the CDR3 is TGCGCCAGCAGCTTGGGACAGTCGGGGGATCAGCCCCAGCATTTT. Amino acid sequence: CASSLGQSGDQPQHF.